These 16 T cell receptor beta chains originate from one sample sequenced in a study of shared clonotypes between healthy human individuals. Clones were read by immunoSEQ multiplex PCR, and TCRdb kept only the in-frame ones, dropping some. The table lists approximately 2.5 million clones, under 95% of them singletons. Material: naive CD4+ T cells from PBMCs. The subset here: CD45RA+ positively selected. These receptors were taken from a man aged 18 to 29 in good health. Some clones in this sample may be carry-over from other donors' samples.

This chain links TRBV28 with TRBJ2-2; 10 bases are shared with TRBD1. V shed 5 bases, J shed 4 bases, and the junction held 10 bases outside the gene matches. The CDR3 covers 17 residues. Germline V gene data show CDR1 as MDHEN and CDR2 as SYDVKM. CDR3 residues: CASSRRQTGGVTGELFF. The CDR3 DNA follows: TGTGCCAGCAGTCGACGTCAGACAGGGGGCGTCACCGGGGAGCTGTTTTTT.

The CDR3 loop is CAWSGGQWETQYF. The DNA of the CDR3 is TGTGCCTGGAGTGGGGGACAGTGGGAGACCCAGTACTTC. J is TRBJ2-5 and V is TRBV30; 7 nucleotides match TRBD1. The CDR3 contains 13 residues. Germline V CDR1 and CDR2: GTSNPN, SVGIG (reference sequence). V was clipped by 1 base and J by 5 bases; unmatched bases: 4.

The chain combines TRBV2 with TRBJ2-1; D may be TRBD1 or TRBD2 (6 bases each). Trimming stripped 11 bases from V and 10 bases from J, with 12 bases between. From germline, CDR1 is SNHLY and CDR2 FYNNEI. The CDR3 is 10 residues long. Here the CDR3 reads CAGGGMEQFF. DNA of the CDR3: TGTGCCGGGGGCGGGATGGAGCAGTTCTTC.

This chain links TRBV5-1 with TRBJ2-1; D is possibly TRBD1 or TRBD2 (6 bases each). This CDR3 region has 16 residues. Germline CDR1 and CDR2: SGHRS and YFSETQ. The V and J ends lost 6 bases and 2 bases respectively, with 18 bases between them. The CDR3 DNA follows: TGCGCCAGCACCCCGGGGGCGTCTACTGCCTACAATGAGCAGTTCTTC. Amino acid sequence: CASTPGASTAYNEQFF.

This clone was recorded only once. The CDR3, as DNA: TGTGCCAGCAGCTCCTACAGGGGGGAGCAGGACAATGAGCAGTTCTTC. It translates to CASSSYRGEQDNEQFF. The J gene is TRBJ2-1, the V gene TRBV5-4, with 8 positions matching TRBD1. The CDR3 is made up of 16 amino acids. J gave up 5 bases and V 3 bases, and 10 bases lay outside the gene matches. CDR1 is SGHNT, CDR2 YYREEE, per germline (reference sequence).

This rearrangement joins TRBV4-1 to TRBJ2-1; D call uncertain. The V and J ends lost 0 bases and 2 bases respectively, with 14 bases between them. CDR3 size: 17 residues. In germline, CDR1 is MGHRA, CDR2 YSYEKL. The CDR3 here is CASSQESAPGAYNEQFF. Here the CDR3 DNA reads TGCGCCAGCAGCCAAGAAAGCGCACCTGGGGCCTACAATGAGCAGTTCTTC.

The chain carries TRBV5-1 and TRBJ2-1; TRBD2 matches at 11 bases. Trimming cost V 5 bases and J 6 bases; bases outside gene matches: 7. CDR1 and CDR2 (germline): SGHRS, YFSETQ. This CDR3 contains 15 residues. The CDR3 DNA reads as TGCGCCAGCAGGAGGGGGACTAGCGGAGTCAATGAGCAGTTCTTC. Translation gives CASRRGTSGVNEQFF.

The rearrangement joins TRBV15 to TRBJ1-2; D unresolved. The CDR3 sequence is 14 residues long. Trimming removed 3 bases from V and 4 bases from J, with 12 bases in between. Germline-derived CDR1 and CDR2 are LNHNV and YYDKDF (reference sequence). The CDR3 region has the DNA TGTGCCACCAGCAGTGCTGAGGTTATCTATGGCTACACCTTC. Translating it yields CATSSAEVIYGYTF.

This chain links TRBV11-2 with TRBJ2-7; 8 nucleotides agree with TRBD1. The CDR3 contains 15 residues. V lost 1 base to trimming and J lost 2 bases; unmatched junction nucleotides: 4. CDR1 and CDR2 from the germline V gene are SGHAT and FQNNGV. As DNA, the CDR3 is TGTGCCAGCAGCTTAGGACAGGGGATTCCCTACGAGCAGTACTTC. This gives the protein CASSLGQGIPYEQYF. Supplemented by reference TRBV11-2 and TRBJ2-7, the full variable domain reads EAGVAQSPRYKIIEKRQSVAFWCNPISGHATLYWYQQILGQGPKLLIQFQNNGVVDDSQLPKDRFSAERLKGVDSTLKIQPAKLEDSAVYLCASSLGQGIPYEQYFGPGTRLTVT.

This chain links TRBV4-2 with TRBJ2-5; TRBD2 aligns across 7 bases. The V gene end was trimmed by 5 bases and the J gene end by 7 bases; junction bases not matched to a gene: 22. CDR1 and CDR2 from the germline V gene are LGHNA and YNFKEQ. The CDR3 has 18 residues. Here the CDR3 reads CASSGQWSPSGADGTQYF. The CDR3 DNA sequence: TGTGCCAGCAGCGGACAATGGTCGCCTAGCGGAGCCGACGGGACCCAGTACTTC.

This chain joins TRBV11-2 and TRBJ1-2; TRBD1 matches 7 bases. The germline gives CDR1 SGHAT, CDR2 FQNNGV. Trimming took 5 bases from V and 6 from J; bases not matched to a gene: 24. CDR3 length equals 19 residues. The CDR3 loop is CASSPRAAGGSVPRNGYTF. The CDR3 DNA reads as TGTGCCAGCAGCCCCCGGGCGGCAGGGGGTTCCGTGCCGCGGAATGGCTACACCTTC. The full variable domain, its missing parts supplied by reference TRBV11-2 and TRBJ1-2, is EAGVAQSPRYKIIEKRQSVAFWCNPISGHATLYWYQQILGQGPKLLIQFQNNGVVDDSQLPKDRFSAERLKGVDSTLKIQPAKLEDSAVYLCASSPRAAGGSVPRNGYTFGSGTRLTVV.

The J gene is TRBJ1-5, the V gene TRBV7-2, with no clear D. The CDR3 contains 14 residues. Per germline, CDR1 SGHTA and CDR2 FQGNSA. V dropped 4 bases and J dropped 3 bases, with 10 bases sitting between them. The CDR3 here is CASSSPGNNQPQHF. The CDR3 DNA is TGTGCCAGCAGCTCGCCCGGGAACAATCAGCCCCAGCATTTT.

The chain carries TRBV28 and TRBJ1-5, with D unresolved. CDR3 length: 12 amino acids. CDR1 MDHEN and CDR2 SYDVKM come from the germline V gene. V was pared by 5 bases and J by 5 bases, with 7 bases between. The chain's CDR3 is CASSPYDQPQHF. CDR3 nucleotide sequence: TGTGCCAGCAGTCCCTATGATCAGCCCCAGCATTTT.

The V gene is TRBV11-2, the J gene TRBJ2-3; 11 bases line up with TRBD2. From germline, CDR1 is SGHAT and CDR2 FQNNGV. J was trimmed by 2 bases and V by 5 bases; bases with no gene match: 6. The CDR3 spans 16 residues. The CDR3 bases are TGTGCCAGCAGCCTACTAGCGGGAGACCTCACAGATACGCAGTATTTT. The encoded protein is CASSLLAGDLTDTQYF.

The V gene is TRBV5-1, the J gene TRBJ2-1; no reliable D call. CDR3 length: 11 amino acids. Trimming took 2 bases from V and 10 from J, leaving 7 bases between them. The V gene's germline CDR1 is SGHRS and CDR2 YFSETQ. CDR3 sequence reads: CASSFGPEQFF. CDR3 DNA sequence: TGCGCCAGCAGCTTCGGGCCGGAGCAGTTCTTC.

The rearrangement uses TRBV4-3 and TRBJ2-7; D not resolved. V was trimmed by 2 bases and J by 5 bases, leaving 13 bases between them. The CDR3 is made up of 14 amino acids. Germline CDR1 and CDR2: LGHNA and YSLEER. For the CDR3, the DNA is TGCGCCAGCAGCCAAACCTTACCCGGCGACGAGCAGTACTTC. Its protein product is CASSQTLPGDEQYF.